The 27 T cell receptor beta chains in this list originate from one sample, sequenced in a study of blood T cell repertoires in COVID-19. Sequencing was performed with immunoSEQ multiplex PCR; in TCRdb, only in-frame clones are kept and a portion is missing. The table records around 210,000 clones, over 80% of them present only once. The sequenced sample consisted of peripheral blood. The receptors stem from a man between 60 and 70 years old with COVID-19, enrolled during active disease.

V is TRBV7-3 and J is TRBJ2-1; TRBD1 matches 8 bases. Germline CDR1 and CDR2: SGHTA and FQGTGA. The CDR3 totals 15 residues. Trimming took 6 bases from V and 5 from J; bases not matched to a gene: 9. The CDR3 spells CASRSPGGANNEQFF. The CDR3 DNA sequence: TGTGCCAGCAGGTCTCCAGGGGGCGCGAACAATGAGCAGTTCTTC. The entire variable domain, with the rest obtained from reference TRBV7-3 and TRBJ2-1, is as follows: GAGVSQTPSNKVTEKGKYVELRCDPISGHTALYWYRQSLGQGPEFLIYFQGTGAADDSGLPNDRFFAVRPEGSVSTLKIQRTERGDSAVYLCASRSPGGANNEQFFGPGTRLTVL.

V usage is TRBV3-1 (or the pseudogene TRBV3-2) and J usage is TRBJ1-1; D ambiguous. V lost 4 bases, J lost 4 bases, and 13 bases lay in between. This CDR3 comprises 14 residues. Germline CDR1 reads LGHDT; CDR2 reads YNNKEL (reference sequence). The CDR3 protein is CASSPFRGGTEAFF. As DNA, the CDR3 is TGTGCCAGCAGCCCCTTCCGGGGAGGCACTGAAGCTTTCTTT.

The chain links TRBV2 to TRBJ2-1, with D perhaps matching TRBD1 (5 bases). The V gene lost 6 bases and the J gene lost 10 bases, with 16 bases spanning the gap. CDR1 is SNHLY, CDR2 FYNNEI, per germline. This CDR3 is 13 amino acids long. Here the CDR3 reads CASRGAGRTEQFF. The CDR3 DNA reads TGTGCCAGCAGAGGGGCAGGGCGGACAGAGCAGTTCTTC. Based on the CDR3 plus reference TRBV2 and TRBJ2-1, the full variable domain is EPEVTQTPSHQVTQMGQEVILRCVPISNHLYFYWYRQILGQKVEFLVSFYNNEISEKSEIFDDQFSVERPDGSNFTLKIRSTKLEDSAMYFCASRGAGRTEQFFGPGTRLTVL.

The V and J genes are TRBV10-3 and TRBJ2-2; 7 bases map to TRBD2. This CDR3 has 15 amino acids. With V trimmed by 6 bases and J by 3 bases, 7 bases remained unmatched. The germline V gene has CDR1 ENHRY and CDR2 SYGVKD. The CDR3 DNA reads TGTGCCATCAGGGACAAGCTAGCGGACACCGGGGAGCTGTTTTTT. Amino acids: CAIRDKLADTGELFF.

CDR3 sequence: CATRGRGTDPVETQYF. The CDR3, as DNA: TGTGCCACCAGGGGAAGGGGGACGGACCCCGTAGAGACCCAGTACTTC. V is TRBV15 and J is TRBJ2-5, with D maybe TRBD1 (6 bases). From germline, CDR1 is LNHNV and CDR2 YYDKDF (reference sequence). V lost 6 bases and J 4 bases, leaving 21 bases between the germline ends. The CDR3 loop spans 16 amino acids.

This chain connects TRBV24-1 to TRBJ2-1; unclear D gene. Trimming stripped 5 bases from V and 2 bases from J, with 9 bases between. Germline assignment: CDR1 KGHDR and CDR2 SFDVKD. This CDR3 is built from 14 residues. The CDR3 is CATSGAPPYNEQFF. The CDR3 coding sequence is TGTGCCACCAGTGGGGCACCACCCTACAATGAGCAGTTCTTC.

Here the CDR3 reads CASSRQGRTGEQYF. The DNA for the CDR3 is TGTGCCAGCAGCAGACAGGGGCGAACGGGGGAGCAGTACTTC. The chain couples TRBV7-9 to TRBJ2-7, with 8 bases aligning to TRBD1. This CDR3 comprises 14 residues. The germline V gene has CDR1 SEHNR and CDR2 FQNEAQ (reference sequence). The V segment lost 5 bases and the J segment 7 bases; nucleotides outside the gene matches: 10.

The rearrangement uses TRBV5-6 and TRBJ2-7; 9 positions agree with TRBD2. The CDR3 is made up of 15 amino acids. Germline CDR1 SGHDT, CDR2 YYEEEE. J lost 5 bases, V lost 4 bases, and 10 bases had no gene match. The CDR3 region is CASSPGTSFRNEQYF. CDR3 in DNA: TGTGCCAGCAGCCCCGGGACTAGCTTTCGAAACGAGCAGTACTTC.

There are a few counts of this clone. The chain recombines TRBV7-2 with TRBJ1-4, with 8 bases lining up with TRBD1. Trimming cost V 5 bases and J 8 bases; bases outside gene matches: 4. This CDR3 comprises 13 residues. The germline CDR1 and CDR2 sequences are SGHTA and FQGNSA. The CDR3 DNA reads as TGTGCCAGCAGCCGGACAGGGCGAGAAAAACTGTTTTTT. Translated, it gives CASSRTGREKLFF.

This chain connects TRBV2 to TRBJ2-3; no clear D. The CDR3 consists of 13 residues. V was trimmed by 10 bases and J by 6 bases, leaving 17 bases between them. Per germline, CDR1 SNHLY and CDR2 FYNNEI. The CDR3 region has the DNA TGTGCCATTATGACCGGGTTTTCTGATACGCAGTATTTT. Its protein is CAIMTGFSDTQYF.

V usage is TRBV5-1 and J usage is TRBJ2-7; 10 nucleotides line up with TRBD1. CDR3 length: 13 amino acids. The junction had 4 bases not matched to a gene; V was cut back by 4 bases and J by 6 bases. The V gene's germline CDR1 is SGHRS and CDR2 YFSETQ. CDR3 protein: CASSGTGASEQYF. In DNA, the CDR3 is TGCGCCAGCAGCGGGACAGGGGCCTCCGAGCAGTACTTC.

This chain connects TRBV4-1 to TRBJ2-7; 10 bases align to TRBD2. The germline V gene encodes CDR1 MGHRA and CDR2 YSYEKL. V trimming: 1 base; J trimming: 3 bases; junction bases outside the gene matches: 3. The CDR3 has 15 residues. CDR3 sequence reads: CASSQGASGSYEQYF. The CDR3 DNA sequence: TGCGCCAGCAGCCAAGGGGCTAGCGGGAGCTACGAGCAGTACTTC.

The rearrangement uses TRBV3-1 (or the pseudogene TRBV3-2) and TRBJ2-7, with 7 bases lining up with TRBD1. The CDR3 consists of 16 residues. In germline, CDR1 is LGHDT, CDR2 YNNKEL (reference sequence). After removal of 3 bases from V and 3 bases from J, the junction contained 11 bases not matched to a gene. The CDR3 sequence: CASSHRTGVRFYEQYF. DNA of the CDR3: TGTGCCAGCAGCCATCGTACAGGGGTACGATTCTACGAGCAGTACTTC.

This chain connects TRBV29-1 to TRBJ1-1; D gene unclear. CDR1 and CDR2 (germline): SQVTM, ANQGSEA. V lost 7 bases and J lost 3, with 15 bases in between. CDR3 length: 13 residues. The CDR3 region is CSARQTRYTEAFF. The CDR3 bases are TGCAGCGCACGACAAACACGGTACACTGAAGCTTTCTTT.

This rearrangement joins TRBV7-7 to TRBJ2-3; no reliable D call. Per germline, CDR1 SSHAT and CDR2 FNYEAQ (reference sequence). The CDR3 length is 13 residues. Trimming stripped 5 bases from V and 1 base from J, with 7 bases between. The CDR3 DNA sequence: TGTGCCAGCAGCCCTATACGCACAGATACGCAGTATTTT. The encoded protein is CASSPIRTDTQYF.

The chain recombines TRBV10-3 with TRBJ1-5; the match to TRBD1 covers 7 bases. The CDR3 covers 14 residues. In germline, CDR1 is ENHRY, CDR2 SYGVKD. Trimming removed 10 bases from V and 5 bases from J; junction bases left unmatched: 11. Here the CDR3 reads CATQGVALDQPQHF. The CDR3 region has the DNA TGTGCCACGCAGGGGGTCGCGTTAGATCAGCCCCAGCATTTT.

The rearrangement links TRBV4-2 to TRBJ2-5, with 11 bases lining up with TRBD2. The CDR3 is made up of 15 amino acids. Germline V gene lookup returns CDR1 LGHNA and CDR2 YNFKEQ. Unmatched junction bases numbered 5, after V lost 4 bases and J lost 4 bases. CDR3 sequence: CASSRALAGAETQYF. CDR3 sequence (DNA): TGTGCCAGCAGCCGAGCACTAGCGGGAGCAGAGACCCAGTACTTC.

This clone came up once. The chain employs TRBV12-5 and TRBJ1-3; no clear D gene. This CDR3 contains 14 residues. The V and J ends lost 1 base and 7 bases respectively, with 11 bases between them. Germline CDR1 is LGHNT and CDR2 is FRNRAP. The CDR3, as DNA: TGTGCTAGTGGTTTGGACCTGGCCAGTAACACCATATATTTT. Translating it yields CASGLDLASNTIYF.

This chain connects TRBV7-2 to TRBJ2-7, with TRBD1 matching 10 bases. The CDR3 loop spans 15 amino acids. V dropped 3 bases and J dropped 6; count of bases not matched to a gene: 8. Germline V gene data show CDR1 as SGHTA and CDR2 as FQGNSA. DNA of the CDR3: TGTGCCAGCAGCTTGGGCACCGGGACAGGGGCCGAGCAGTACTTC. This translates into CASSLGTGTGAEQYF.

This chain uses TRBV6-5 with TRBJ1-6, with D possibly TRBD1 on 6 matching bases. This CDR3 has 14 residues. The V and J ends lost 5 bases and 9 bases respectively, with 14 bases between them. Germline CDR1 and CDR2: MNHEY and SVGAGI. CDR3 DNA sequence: TGTGCCAGCAGTCCTTACAGGGCACGTTCACCCCTCCACTTT. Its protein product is CASSPYRARSPLHF.

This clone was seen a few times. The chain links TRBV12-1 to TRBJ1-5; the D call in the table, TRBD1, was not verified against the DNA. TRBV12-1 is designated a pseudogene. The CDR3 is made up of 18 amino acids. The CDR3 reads CASSFVDRVSHSNQPQHF. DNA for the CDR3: TGTGCCAGCAGCTTTGTGGACAGGGTTTCTCATAGCAATCAGCCCCAGCATTTT.

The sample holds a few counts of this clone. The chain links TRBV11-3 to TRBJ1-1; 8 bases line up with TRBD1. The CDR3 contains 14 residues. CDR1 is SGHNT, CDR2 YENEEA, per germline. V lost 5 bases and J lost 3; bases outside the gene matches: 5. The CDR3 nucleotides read TGTGCCAGCAGCATTCAGGGGGCTCACACTGAAGCTTTCTTT. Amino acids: CASSIQGAHTEAFF.

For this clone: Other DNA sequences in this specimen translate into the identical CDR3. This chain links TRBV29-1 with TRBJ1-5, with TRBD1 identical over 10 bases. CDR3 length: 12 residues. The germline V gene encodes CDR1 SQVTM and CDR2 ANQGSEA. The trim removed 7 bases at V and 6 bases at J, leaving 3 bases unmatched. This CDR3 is CSAGQGGQPQHF. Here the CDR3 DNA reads TGCAGCGCAGGACAGGGGGGTCAGCCCCAGCATTTT.

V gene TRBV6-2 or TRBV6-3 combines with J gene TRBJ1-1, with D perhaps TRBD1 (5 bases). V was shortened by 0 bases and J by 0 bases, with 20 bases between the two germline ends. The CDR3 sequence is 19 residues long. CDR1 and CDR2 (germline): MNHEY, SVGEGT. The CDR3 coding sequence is TGTGCCAGCAGTTACTCGCCGTCCGACAGACGACCCATGAACACTGAAGCTTTCTTT. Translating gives CASSYSPSDRRPMNTEAFF.

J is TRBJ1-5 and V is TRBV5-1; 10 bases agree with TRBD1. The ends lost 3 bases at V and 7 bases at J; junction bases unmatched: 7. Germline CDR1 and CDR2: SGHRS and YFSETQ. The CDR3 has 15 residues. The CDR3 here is CASSSGTGVGQPQHF. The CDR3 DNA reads TGCGCCAGCAGCTCCGGGACAGGGGTGGGACAGCCCCAGCATTTT.

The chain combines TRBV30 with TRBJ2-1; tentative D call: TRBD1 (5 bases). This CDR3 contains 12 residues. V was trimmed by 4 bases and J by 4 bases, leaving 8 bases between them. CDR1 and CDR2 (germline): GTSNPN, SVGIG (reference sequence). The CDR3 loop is CAWNRQYNEQFF. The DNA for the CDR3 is TGTGCCTGGAACAGGCAGTACAATGAGCAGTTCTTC. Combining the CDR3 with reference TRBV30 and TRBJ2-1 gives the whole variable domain SQTIHQWPATLVQPVGSPLSLECTVEGTSNPNLYWYRQAAGRGLQLLFYSVGIGQISSEVPQNLSASRPQDRQFILSSKKLLLSDSGFYLCAWNRQYNEQFFGPGTRLTVL.

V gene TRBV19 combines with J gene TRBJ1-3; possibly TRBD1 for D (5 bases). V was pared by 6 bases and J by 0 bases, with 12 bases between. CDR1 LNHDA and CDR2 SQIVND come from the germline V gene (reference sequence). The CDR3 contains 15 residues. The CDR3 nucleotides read TGTGCCAGTAGCACACAGGTCCACTCTGGAAACACCATATATTTT. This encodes CASSTQVHSGNTIYF.